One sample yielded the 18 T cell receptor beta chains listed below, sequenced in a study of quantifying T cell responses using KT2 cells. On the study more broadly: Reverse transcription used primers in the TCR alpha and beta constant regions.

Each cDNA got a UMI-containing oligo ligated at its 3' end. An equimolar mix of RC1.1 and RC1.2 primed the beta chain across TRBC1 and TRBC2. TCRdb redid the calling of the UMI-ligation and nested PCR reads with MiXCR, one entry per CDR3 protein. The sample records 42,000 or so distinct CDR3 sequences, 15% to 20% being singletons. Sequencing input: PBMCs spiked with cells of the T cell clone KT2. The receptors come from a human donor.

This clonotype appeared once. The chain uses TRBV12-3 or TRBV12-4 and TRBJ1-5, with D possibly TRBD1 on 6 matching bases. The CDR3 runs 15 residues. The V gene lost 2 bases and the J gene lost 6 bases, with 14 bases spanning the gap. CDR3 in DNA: TGTGCCAGCAGTTTATCAGGGGTGGGGGGTCAGCCCCAGCATTTT. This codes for CASSLSGVGGQPQHF.

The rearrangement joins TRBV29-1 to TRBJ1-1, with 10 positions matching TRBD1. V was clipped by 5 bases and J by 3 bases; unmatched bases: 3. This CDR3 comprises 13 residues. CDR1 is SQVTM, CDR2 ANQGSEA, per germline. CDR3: CSVWTGGHTEAFF. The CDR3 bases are TGCAGCGTTTGGACAGGGGGGCACACTGAAGCTTTCTTT.

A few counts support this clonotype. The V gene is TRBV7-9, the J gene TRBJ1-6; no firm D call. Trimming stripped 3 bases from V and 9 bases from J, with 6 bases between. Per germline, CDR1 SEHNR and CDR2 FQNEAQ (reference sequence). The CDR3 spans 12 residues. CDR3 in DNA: TGTGCCAGCAGCTTCCAAGGTTCACCCCTCCACTTT. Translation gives CASSFQGSPLHF.

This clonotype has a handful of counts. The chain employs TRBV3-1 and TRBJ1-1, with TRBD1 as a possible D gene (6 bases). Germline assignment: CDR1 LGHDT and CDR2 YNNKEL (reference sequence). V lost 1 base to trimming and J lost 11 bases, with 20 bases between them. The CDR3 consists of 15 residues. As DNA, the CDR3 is TGTGCCAGCAGCCAAGGCGGCAGGGGTCCCAGGGTGGCTTTCTTT. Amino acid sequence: CASSQGGRGPRVAFF.

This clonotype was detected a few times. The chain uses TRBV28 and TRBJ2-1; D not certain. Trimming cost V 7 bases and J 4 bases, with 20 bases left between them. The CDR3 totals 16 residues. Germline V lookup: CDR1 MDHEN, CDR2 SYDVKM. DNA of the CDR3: TGTGCCAGCAATCCAGCTGGCTCATACCCTTACAATGAGCAGTTCTTC. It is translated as CASNPAGSYPYNEQFF.

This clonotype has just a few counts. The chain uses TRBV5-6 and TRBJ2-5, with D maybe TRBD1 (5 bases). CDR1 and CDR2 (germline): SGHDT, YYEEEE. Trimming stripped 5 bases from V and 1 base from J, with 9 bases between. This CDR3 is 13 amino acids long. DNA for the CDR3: TGTGCCAGCAGGTTCAGGGTCCAAGAGACCCAGTACTTC. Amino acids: CASRFRVQETQYF.

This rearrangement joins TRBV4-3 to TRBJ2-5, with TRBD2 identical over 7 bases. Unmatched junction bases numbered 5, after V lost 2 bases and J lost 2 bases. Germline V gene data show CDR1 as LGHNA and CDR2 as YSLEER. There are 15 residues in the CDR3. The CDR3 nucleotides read TGCGCCAGCAGCCAAAGTCTAGCGGTACAAGAGACCCAGTACTTC. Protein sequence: CASSQSLAVQETQYF.

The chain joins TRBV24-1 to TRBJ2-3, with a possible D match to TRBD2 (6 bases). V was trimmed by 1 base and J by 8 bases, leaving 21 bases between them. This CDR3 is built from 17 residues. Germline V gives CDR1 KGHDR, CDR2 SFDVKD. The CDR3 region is CATSDFPGLLSYGTQYF. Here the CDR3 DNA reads TGTGCCACCAGTGATTTCCCGGGACTCCTGTCCTATGGTACGCAGTATTTT.

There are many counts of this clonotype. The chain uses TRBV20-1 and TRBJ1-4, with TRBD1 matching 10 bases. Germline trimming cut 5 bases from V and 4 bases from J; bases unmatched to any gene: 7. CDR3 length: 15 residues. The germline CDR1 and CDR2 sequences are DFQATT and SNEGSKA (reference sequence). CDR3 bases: TGCAGTGCTTTGGGACAGGGGATGGGTAATGAAAAACTGTTTTTT. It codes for CSALGQGMGNEKLFF.

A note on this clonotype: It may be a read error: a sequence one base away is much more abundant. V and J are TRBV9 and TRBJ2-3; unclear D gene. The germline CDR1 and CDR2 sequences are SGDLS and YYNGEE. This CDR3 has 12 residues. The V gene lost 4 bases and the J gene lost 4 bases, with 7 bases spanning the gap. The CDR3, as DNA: TGTGCCAGCAGCTCCGGCTCAGATACGCAGTATTTT. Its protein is CASSSGSDTQYF.

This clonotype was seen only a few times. CDR3 nucleotides: TGTGCCAGCCAAACACAGGGGAGTACTGAAGCTTTCTTT. Protein: CASQTQGSTEAFF. This chain uses TRBV27 with TRBJ1-1; 7 bases align to TRBD1. The CDR3 totals 13 residues. Unmatched junction bases numbered 8, after V lost 8 bases and J lost 5 bases. Germline values: CDR1 MNHEY, CDR2 SMNVEV (reference sequence).

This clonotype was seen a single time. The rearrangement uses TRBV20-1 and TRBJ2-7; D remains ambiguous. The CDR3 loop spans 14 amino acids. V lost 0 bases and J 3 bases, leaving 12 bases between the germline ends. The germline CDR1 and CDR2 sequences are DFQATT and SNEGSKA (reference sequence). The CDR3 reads CSARDLGLNYEQYF. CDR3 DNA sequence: TGCAGTGCTAGAGATCTCGGGCTTAACTACGAGCAGTACTTC.

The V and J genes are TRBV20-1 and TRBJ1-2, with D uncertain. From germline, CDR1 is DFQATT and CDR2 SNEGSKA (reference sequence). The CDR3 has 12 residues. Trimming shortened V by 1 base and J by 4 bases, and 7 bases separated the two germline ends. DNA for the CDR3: TGCAGTGCTAGAGTGGGCAGCTATGGCTACACCTTC. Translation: CSARVGSYGYTF.

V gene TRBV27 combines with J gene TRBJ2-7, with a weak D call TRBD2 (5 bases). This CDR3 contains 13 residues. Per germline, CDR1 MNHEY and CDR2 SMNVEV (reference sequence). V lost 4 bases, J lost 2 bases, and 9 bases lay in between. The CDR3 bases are TGTGCCAGCAGTTCGTTCGGGGCCTACGAGCAGTACTTC. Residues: CASSSFGAYEQYF.

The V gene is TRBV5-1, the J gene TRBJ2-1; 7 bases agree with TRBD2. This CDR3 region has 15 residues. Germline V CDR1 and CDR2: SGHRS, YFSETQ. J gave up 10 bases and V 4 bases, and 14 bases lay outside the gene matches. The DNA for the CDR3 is TGCGCCAGCAGCCCGGAGGCTAGCGGCGGACGGGAGCAGTTCTTC. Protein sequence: CASSPEASGGREQFF. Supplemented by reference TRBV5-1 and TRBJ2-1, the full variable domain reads KAGVTQTPRYLIKTRGQQVTLSCSPISGHRSVSWYQQTPGQGLQFLFEYFSETQRNKGNFPGRFSGRQFSNSRSEMNVSTLELGDSALYLCASSPEASGGREQFFGPGTRLTVL.

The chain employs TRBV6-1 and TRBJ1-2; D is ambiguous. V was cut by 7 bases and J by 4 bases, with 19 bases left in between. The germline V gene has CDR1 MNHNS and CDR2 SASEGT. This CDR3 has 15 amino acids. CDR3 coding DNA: TGTGCCAGCACCGAAAGCGGGTTGTCGGGCTATGGCTACACCTTC. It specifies CASTESGLSGYGYTF.

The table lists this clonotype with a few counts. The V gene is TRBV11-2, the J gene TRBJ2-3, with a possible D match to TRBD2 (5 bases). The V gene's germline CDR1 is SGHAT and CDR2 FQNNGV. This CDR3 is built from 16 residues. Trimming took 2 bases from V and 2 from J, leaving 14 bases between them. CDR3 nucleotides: TGTGCCAGCAGCTTATCGGAGCGGTCCTTCACAGATACGCAGTATTTT. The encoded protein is CASSLSERSFTDTQYF.

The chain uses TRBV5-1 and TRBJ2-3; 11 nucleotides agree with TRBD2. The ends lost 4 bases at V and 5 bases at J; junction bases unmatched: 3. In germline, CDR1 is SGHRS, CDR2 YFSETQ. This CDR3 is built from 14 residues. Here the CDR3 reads CASSKLAGEDTQYF. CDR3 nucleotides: TGCGCCAGCAGCAAACTAGCGGGAGAAGATACGCAGTATTTT.